Listed here is a single T cell receptor (beta chain). This sample stems from a study of control samples from healthy donors and cancer patients. Germline V gene data show CDR1 as LNHDA and CDR2 as SQIVND (reference sequence). Losses at the gene ends were 10 bases for V and 2 bases for J; bases not matched to a gene: 6. The CDR3 is 13 residues long. This table comes from immunoSEQ multiplex PCR, and its TCRdb copy is limited to in-frame clones, with some not included. The profile shows about 140,000 clones, around nine tenths of them singletons. Sequencing was carried out using blood. This TCR came from a young man in good health. V gene TRBV19 combines with J gene TRBJ1-1; 8 bases fit TRBD1. As DNA, the CDR3 is TGTGCCATAGCACAGGGGGTAAACACTGAAGCTTTCTTT. This encodes CAIAQGVNTEAFF.